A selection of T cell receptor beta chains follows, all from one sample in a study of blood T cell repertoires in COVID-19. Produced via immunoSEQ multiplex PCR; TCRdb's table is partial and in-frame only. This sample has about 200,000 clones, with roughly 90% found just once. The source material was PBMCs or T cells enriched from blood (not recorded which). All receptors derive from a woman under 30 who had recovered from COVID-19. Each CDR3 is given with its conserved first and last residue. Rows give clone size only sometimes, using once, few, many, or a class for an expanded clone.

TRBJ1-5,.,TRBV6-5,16,CASSSDRGSRNQPQHF
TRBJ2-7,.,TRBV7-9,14,CASSSGTPPYEQYF
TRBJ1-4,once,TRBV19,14,CASSILHRDEKLFF
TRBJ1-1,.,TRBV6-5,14,CASRAALQGTEAFF
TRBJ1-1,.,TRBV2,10,CASHGQGPFF
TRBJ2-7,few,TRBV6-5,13,CASTTPGQYEQYF
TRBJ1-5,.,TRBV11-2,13,CASSLTENQPQHF
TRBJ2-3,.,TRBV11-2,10,CASSSLTQYF
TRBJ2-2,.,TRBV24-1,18,CATSDLRGGTGSTGELFF
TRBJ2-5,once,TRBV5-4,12,CASSPGLNPKYF
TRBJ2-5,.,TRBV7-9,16,CASSLIRGLQEETQYF
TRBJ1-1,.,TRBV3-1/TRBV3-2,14,CASSQGVIGTEAFF
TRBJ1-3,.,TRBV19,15,CASRTGTASGNTIYF
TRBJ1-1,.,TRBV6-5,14,CASTPTGVNTEAFF
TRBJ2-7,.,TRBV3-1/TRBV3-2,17,CASSQSADRMRTYEQYF
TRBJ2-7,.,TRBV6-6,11,CASRSPTSFYF
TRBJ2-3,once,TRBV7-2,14,CASSLATGFGTQYF
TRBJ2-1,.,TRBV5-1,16,CASSWTGTSGVNEQFF
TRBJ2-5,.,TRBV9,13,CASSVNFGETQYF
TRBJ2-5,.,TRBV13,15,CASSEGQGYQETQYF
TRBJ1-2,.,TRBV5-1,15,CASSSSTGTGYGYTF
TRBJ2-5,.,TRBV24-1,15,CATSTDRGKQETQYF
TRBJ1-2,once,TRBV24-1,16,CATSDFGGQGHYGYTF
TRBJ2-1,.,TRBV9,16,CASSVEVTSAYNEQFF
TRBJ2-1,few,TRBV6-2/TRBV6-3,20,CASSYSIGLAGGSSYNEQFF
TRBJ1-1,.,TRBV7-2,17,CASSLEWTGPRFTEAFF
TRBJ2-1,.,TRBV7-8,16,CASSSLAGGLYNEQFF
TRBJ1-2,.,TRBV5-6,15,CASSDPGPLRDGYTF
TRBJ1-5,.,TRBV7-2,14,CASSPLGANQPQHF
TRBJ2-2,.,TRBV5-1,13,CASSLGGAGELFF
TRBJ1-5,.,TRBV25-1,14,CASSGTGGGQPQHF
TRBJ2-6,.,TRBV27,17,CASTPLGAHSGANVLTF
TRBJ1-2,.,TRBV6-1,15,CASSESTGNNYGYTF
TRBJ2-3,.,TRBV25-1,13,CASSSGQGDTQYF
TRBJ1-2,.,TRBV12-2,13,CASRDRGYYGYTF
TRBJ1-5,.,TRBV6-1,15,CASSEMGRVYQPQHF
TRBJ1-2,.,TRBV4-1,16,CASSQDTRGPYYGYTF
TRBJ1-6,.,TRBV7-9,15,CASSGRDRPNSPLHF
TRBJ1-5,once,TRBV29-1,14,CSVGGGASGQPQHF
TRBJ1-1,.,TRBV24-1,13,CATSDTGGVEAFF
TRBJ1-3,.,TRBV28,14,CASIDRRTGNTIYF
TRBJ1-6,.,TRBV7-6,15,CASSLESVVESPLHF